These T cell receptor beta chains were read from a single sample in a study of cytomegalovirus exposure and HLA in healthy donors. TCRdb keeps only in-frame clones here, not all; method: immunoSEQ multiplex PCR. The sample has about 150,000 clones, 77% seen once. The specimen was PBMCs. These receptors came from a woman aged 30 to 39 in good health and CMV-seropositive. Both conserved end residues are part of each CDR3. D genes are given only for firm matches. Clone size, where shown, is once, few, many, or a class for clones that have expanded.

>-|TRBJ2-6|-|TRBV15
CATSSSRDGWSGANVLTF
TGTGCCACCAGCAGTAGCAGGGATGGTTGGTCTGGGGCCAACGTCCTGACTTTC
>-|TRBJ2-3|TRBD2|TRBV5-1
CASSLLREIGTDTQYF
TGCGCCAGCAGCTTGTTGCGGGAGATCGGCACAGATACGCAGTATTTT
>-|TRBJ2-5|-|TRBV27
CASRQGVPYEETQYF
TGTGCCAGCAGGCAGGGCGTGCCCTACGAAGAGACCCAGTACTTC
>-|TRBJ2-1|-|TRBV10-3
CAISVSGNNEQFF
TGTGCCATCAGTGTTTCAGGAAACAATGAGCAGTTCTTC
>-|TRBJ1-1|-|TRBV5-1
CASSLEGLDTEAFF
TGCGCCAGCAGCTTGGAGGGGTTAGACACTGAAGCTTTCTTT
>-|TRBJ2-7|-|TRBV6-6
CASSYSNNEQYF
TGTGCCAGCAGTTACTCGAACAACGAGCAGTACTTC
>-|TRBJ2-1|TRBD2|TRBV7-9
CASSLGTSGTNEQFF
TGTGCCAGCAGCTTAGGAACTAGCGGGACCAATGAGCAGTTCTTC
>-|TRBJ2-7|TRBD2|TRBV10-2
CASSKREGHNEQYF
TGCGCCAGCAGTAAGCGGGAGGGCCACAACGAGCAGTACTTC
>-|TRBJ1-2|TRBD1|TRBV28
CASIPTGVDGYTF
TGTGCCAGCATCCCGACAGGGGTCGACGGCTACACCTTC
>-|TRBJ2-5|TRBD1|TRBV6-1
CASSEVRTGKETQYF
TGTGCCAGCAGTGAAGTTAGGACAGGGAAAGAGACCCAGTACTTC
>-|TRBJ2-2|-|TRBV5-1
CASKGESNTGELFF
TGCGCCAGCAAAGGAGAATCGAACACCGGGGAGCTGTTTTTT
>-|TRBJ1-1|-|TRBV15
CATSRPAGSNTEAFF
TGTGCCACCAGCAGACCCGCGGGTTCGAACACTGAAGCTTTCTTT
>-|TRBJ2-7|-|TRBV21-1
CANPARAIEQYF
TGTGCCAACCCCGCCAGGGCAATCGAGCAGTACTTC
>-|TRBJ1-4|-|TRBV5-4
CASSPTTGYNEKLFF
TGTGCCAGCAGCCCGACTACAGGGTATAATGAAAAACTGTTTTTT
>-|TRBJ2-1|TRBD2|TRBV30
CAWNALAGGSSYNEQFF
TGTGCCTGGAACGCGCTAGCGGGAGGGAGCTCCTACAATGAGCAGTTCTTC
>-|TRBJ2-7|-|TRBV4-2
CASRPATGAYEQYF
TGTGCCAGCAGACCAGCAACCGGGGCCTACGAGCAGTACTTC
>-|TRBJ2-7|TRBD1|TRBV19
CASSGQGEASDEQYF
TGTGCCAGTAGCGGACAGGGTGAGGCTTCGGACGAGCAGTACTTC
>-|TRBJ2-7|-|TRBV6-5
CASGSQGAEQYF
TGTGCCAGCGGGAGCCAAGGCGCCGAGCAGTACTTC
>-|TRBJ1-5|TRBD1|TRBV28
CASRETGLYQPQHF
TGTGCCAGCAGGGAGACAGGGTTGTATCAGCCCCAGCATTTT
>few|TRBJ2-3|-|TRBV27
CASRGTGGRFTDTQYF
TGTGCCAGCAGGGGGACGGGGGGCCGTTTCACAGATACGCAGTATTTT
>few|TRBJ2-2|TRBD1|TRBV9
CASSVEVRGLNTGELFF
TGTGCCAGCAGCGTAGAAGTTAGGGGGCTTAACACCGGGGAGCTGTTTTTT
>-|TRBJ1-5|TRBD1|TRBV10-3
CAISESAGRLGGHGQPQHF
TGTGCCATCAGTGAGTCGGCGGGCAGGTTAGGGGGCCATGGTCAGCCCCAGCATTTT
>-|TRBJ2-3|TRBD2|TRBV11-2
CASSSGTSGITDTQYF
TGTGCCAGCAGCTCGGGGACTAGCGGTATCACAGATACGCAGTATTTT
>once|TRBJ2-7|-|TRBV28
CASSTGGPYEQYF
TGTGCCAGCAGTACCGGTGGGCCCTACGAGCAGTACTTC
>-|TRBJ1-2|TRBD1|TRBV6-5
CASSYTRQGKHGYTF
TGTGCCAGCAGTTACACCAGACAGGGAAAGCATGGCTACACCTTC
>few|TRBJ2-1|TRBD2|TRBV5-4
CASSWTGTSSYNEQFF
TGTGCCAGCAGCTGGACCGGGACTAGCTCCTACAATGAGCAGTTCTTC
>-|TRBJ1-1|-|TRBV5-1
CASSAEYTEAFF
TGCGCCAGCAGCGCGGAGTACACTGAAGCTTTCTTT
>once|TRBJ1-2|TRBD1|TRBV28
CASSPPHRGIYGYTF
TGTGCCAGCAGTCCACCTCACAGGGGAATCTATGGCTACACCTTC
>-|TRBJ2-5|-|TRBV11-1
CASSLVHRVETQYF
TGTGCCAGCAGCTTAGTACACAGGGTAGAGACCCAGTACTTC
>once|TRBJ2-5|TRBD2|TRBV28
CASSFSTGGPGETQYF
TGTGCCAGCAGTTTCTCAACGGGAGGGCCGGGGGAGACCCAGTACTTC
>-|TRBJ2-5|TRBD2|TRBV4-3
CASSQGSTSGSQETQYF
TGCGCCAGCAGCCAAGGGTCGACTAGCGGGAGTCAAGAGACCCAGTACTTC
>-|TRBJ1-1|-|TRBV30
CAWSVEASVTEAFF
TGTGCCTGGAGTGTCGAGGCCTCGGTCACTGAAGCTTTCTTT
>few|TRBJ1-1|TRBD1|TRBV10-3
CAIQGARTEAFF
TGTGCCATTCAGGGGGCGCGGACTGAAGCTTTCTTT
>once|TRBJ2-5|TRBD2|TRBV11-3
CASSLRTSGQETQYF
TGTGCCAGCAGCTTGAGGACTAGCGGCCAAGAGACCCAGTACTTC
>-|TRBJ2-3|TRBD2|TRBV5-4
CASSFGGRAVDTQYF
TGTGCCAGCAGCTTTGGCGGGAGGGCCGTAGATACGCAGTATTTT
>-|TRBJ2-1|-|TRBV27
CASSFPGDNEQFF
TGTGCCAGCAGTTTCCCAGGGGACAATGAGCAGTTCTTC
>-|TRBJ2-3|TRBD2|TRBV6-5
CASSAGDGGDTQYF
TGTGCCAGCAGTGCGGGGGATGGCGGGGATACGCAGTATTTT
>-|TRBJ1-2|-|TRBV28
CASSPLGDTSNYGYTF
TGTGCCAGCAGTCCCCTCGGGGACACGTCTAACTATGGCTACACCTTC
>-|TRBJ1-5|TRBD1|TRBV5-1
CASSSTGGSQPQHF
TGCGCCAGCAGCTCAACAGGGGGGAGTCAGCCCCAGCATTTT
>-|TRBJ2-5|-|TRBV6-1
CASTREQETQYF
TGTGCCAGCACGAGGGAGCAAGAGACCCAGTACTTC
>-|TRBJ1-1|-|TRBV5-1
CASSLTVTNTEAFF
TGCGCCAGCAGCCTGACAGTGACTAACACTGAAGCTTTCTTT
>once|TRBJ2-7|TRBD2|TRBV6-4
CASSETSGNEQYF
TGTGCCAGCAGTGAGACTAGCGGCAACGAGCAGTACTTC
>-|TRBJ1-4|-|TRBV19
CASSSDPADEKLFF
TGTGCCAGTAGTTCGGATCCAGCGGACGAAAAACTGTTTTTT
>-|TRBJ1-2|-|TRBV28
CASSSRVLGYTF
TGTGCCAGCAGTTCCAGGGTGTTAGGCTACACCTTC
>-|TRBJ2-7|TRBD1|TRBV7-2
CASSPVGDRGTFEQYF
TGTGCCAGCAGCCCCGTGGGGGACAGGGGGACCTTCGAGCAGTACTTC
>-|TRBJ2-5|-|TRBV14
CASSQSRREQETQYF
TGTGCCAGCAGCCAGAGCCGACGGGAACAAGAGACCCAGTACTTC
>-|TRBJ2-1|TRBD2|TRBV19
CASSIASGTSNEQFF
TGTGCCAGTAGTATAGCTAGCGGGACCTCCAATGAGCAGTTCTTC
>-|TRBJ2-1|TRBD1|TRBV28
CASSFGTDPEQFF
TGTGCCAGCAGTTTTGGGACAGACCCTGAGCAGTTCTTC